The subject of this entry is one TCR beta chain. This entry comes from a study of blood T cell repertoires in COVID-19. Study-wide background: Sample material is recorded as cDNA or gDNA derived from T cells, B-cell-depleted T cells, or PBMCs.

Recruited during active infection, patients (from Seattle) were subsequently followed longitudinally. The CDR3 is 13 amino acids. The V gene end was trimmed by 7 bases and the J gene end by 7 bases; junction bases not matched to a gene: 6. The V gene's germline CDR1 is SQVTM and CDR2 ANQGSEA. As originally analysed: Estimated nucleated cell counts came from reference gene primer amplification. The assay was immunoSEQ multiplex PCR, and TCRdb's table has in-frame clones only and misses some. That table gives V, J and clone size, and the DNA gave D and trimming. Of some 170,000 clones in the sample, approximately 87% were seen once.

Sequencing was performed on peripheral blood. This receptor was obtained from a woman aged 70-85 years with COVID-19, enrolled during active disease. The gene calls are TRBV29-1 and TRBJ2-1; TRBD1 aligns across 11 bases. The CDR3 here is CSAGQGALNEQFF. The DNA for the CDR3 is TGCAGCGCAGGACAGGGGGCATTGAATGAGCAGTTCTTC.